The entry that follows covers one TCR beta chain sequence. The data were obtained in a study of shared clonotypes between healthy human individuals. Germline V gene lookup returns CDR1 MDHEN and CDR2 SYDVKM. The CDR3 spans 12 residues. J gave up 6 bases and V 6 bases, and 5 bases lay outside the gene matches. Deep-level settings were used for running the assay. Sequenced by immunoSEQ multiplex PCR; TCRdb stores in-frame clones only, minus some. The sample holds approximately 500,000 clones, about three quarters seen once. The rearrangement joins TRBV28 to TRBJ2-7; 7 positions match TRBD1. The sequenced sample was PBMCs. The TCR originated in a woman between 35 and 50 years old in good health. Some clones in this sample may be carry-over from other donors' samples. Here the CDR3 DNA reads TGTGCCAGCAGCGCTCCAGGGGGCGAGCAGTACTTC. This encodes CASSAPGGEQYF.